This entry is about one T cell receptor (beta chain). The target antigen is unknown. Only in-frame clones appear in the TCRdb table, and some are missing; sequencing was by immunoSEQ multiplex PCR. The sample contains roughly 260,000 clones, around 91% of which appear only once. The data were obtained in a study of cytomegalovirus exposure and HLA in healthy donors. Study in general: The 120 or so validation repertoires matched the 650 to 850 first-cohort repertoires in platform, a later analysis reported.

J was trimmed by 7 bases and V by 1 base; bases with no gene match: 8. The CDR3 runs to 16 residues. Germline assignment: CDR1 LGHNA and CDR2 YSLEER. The donors were members of the validation cohort, which comprised about 120 subjects and was separate from the first cohort of roughly 700 subjects. Study outcomes and limitations: Published work reported that the classifier diagnosed cytomegalovirus status with high specificity and sensitivity. Under in vitro conditions, three CMV-associated chains were confirmed as specific for CMV antigens.

This TCR came from a woman younger than 35 in good health and CMV-seronegative. The chain combines TRBV4-3 with TRBJ2-2, with TRBD1 matching over 8 bases. Input material: PBMCs. CDR3 nucleotide sequence: TGCGCCAGCAGCCAAGCAGGACAGGGTTTAGGCGGGGAGCTGTTTTTT. Encoded protein: CASSQAGQGLGGELFF.